A selection of T cell receptor beta chains follows, all from one sample in a study of T cells in Graves' hyperthyroidism and ophthalmopathy. TCRdb itself ran the multiplex PCR reads through MiXCR, one entry per CDR3 protein. The top ten hold 15% to 20% of the sample, which has approximately 400,000 distinct CDR3 sequences, 13% to 15% seen once. The material sequenced was blood. Receptors originate from a woman in her twenties or thirties with Graves' ophthalmopathy. CDR3s include the opening cysteine and the closing phenylalanine or tryptophan. Fields, in order: V gene, J gene, D gene, clone size, CDR3 DNA, CDR3 protein. The D gene is left open where the match is weak. For some rows the clone size is stated as once, few or many, or as a class when expanded; others skip it.

v_gene: TRBV28
j_gene: TRBJ2-3
d_gene: TRBD2
abundance: many
CDR3nt: TGTGCCAGCACTTTGACTAGCGGTTCCACAGATACGCAGTATTTT
CDR3aa: CASTLTSGSTDTQYF

v_gene: TRBV6-1
j_gene: TRBJ2-6
d_gene: TRBD2
abundance: few
CDR3nt: TGTGCCAGCAAATTCGGGAGGGGTGGTGGGGCCAACGTCCTGACTTTC
CDR3aa: CASKFGRGGGANVLTF

v_gene: TRBV24-1
j_gene: TRBJ2-4
d_gene: .
abundance: .
CDR3nt: TGTGCCACTTCATTGGGTTTCAGCATTCAGTACTTC
CDR3aa: CATSLGFSIQYF

v_gene: TRBV9
j_gene: TRBJ1-1
d_gene: .
abundance: .
CDR3nt: TGTGCCAGCAGCACATCCCCGGGCCGAAACCGACTGAACACTGAAGCTTTCTTT
CDR3aa: CASSTSPGRNRLNTEAFF

v_gene: TRBV3-1
j_gene: TRBJ2-1
d_gene: .
abundance: many
CDR3nt: TGTGCCAGCGCCCGGGGATCCGGAAATGAGCAGTTCTTC
CDR3aa: CASARGSGNEQFF

v_gene: TRBV28
j_gene: TRBJ2-6
d_gene: TRBD1
abundance: few
CDR3nt: TGTGCCAGCAGTCGCCTACGAGACAGGGAAATATCACACCACTCTGGGGCCAACGTCCTGACTTTC
CDR3aa: CASSRLRDREISHHSGANVLTF

v_gene: TRBV19
j_gene: TRBJ1-5
d_gene: .
abundance: few
CDR3nt: TGTGCCAGTAGTATAACGGGGACGACTAGCAATCAGCCCCAGCATTTT
CDR3aa: CASSITGTTSNQPQHF

v_gene: TRBV5-8
j_gene: TRBJ2-7
d_gene: .
abundance: many
CDR3nt: TGTGCCAGCAGCCAAACAGACTACGAGCAGTACTTC
CDR3aa: CASSQTDYEQYF

v_gene: TRBV11-3
j_gene: TRBJ2-1
d_gene: TRBD2
abundance: .
CDR3nt: TGTGTCAGCACCGCTTTACACCTAGCGGGGCCTTGTGGTGAGCAGTCCTTC
CDR3aa: CVSTALHLAGPCGEQSF

v_gene: TRBV7-9
j_gene: TRBJ1-2
d_gene: .
abundance: .
CDR3nt: TGTGCCAGCAGCTTAGACAGGAGGCCACACTTC
CDR3aa: CASSLDRRPHF

v_gene: TRBV20-1
j_gene: TRBJ1-1
d_gene: .
abundance: .
CDR3nt: TGCAGTGCAACGCGGGATGTTGAAGCTTTCTTT
CDR3aa: CSATRDVEAFF

v_gene: TRBV24-1
j_gene: TRBJ2-2
d_gene: .
abundance: .
CDR3nt: TGTGCCACCAGTGACGTCCAGGAGAACACCGGGGAGCTGTTTTTT
CDR3aa: CATSDVQENTGELFF

v_gene: TRBV6-1
j_gene: TRBJ1-2
d_gene: .
abundance: many
CDR3nt: TGTGCCAGCAGTGTAGCGGCAGGAAACTATGGCTACACCTTC
CDR3aa: CASSVAAGNYGYTF

v_gene: TRBV27
j_gene: TRBJ2-7
d_gene: .
abundance: .
CDR3nt: TGTGCCAGTACAGGCAGTGGGGGCTACGAGCAGTACTTC
CDR3aa: CASTGSGGYEQYF

v_gene: TRBV5-6
j_gene: TRBJ2-7
d_gene: .
abundance: .
CDR3nt: TGTGCCAGCAGCTTGTACGGAACCTACGAGCAGTACTTC
CDR3aa: CASSLYGTYEQYF

v_gene: TRBV12-3/TRBV12-4
j_gene: TRBJ2-5
d_gene: .
abundance: many
CDR3nt: TGTGCCAGCAACCCTGGGCTGGAAGAGACCCAGTACTTC
CDR3aa: CASNPGLEETQYF

v_gene: TRBV7-6
j_gene: TRBJ2-2
d_gene: .
abundance: few
CDR3nt: TGTGCCAGCAGCCGTAGCGCGGGGCCAACCGGGGAGCTGTTTTTT
CDR3aa: CASSRSAGPTGELFF

v_gene: TRBV6-1
j_gene: TRBJ1-5
d_gene: .
abundance: once
CDR3nt: TGTGCCAGCAGTGAAGGGGGTATTAAAACCCAGCCCCAGCATTTT
CDR3aa: CASSEGGIKTQPQHF

v_gene: TRBV7-2
j_gene: TRBJ2-7
d_gene: .
abundance: many
CDR3nt: TGTGCCAGCAGCTTAGATCGCCAACAGGAGCAGTACTTC
CDR3aa: CASSLDRQQEQYF

v_gene: TRBV18
j_gene: TRBJ2-7
d_gene: TRBD1
abundance: many
CDR3nt: TGTGCCAGCTCTCCAGGGGGCACCTACGAGCAGTACTTC
CDR3aa: CASSPGGTYEQYF